The clone carrying this T cell receptor (beta chain) was seen a single time. A second PCR, run for about 7 to 12 cycles, used a sample-barcoded 5' primer plus a J-beta primer mix. TCRdb ran MiXCR on the 5' RACE reads and lists one entry per CDR3 protein. The sample yields 1,300,000 or so distinct CDR3 sequences, approximately 60% seen once. This specimen comes from a study of blood T cells in healthy people across ages. V dropped 0 bases and J dropped 3 bases, with 12 bases sitting between them. The CDR3 length is 16 residues. Germline loops: CDR1 LGHNA, CDR2 YNFKEQ. This TCR was recovered from a man aged 18 to 30 in good health. Sequenced: blood. This chain uses TRBV4-2 with TRBJ2-1; D remains ambiguous. The DNA of the CDR3 is TGTGCCAGCAGCCAAGAAGTCGCAGCCGGCTACAATGAGCAGTTCTTC. Translation: CASSQEVAAGYNEQFF.